The 29 T cell receptor beta chains given below trace back to one sample, sequenced in a study of T cell changes during pregnancy in multiple sclerosis. Generated by immunoSEQ multiplex PCR, the TCRdb table keeps only in-frame clones and is missing some. The sample has 50,000 to 65,000 clones, around 96% seen once; the top ten hold about 2.3%. This specimen was CD8+ T cells from peripheral blood mononuclear cells, taken after pregnancy. Receptor source: a female donor with multiple sclerosis, enrolled in a pregnancy study.

CDR3 protein: CASRGGSWNEQFF. The DNA for the CDR3 is TGTGCCAGTCGGGGGGGGTCTTGGAATGAGCAGTTCTTC. V usage is TRBV19 and J usage is TRBJ2-1; 8 nucleotides agree with TRBD2. V lost 8 bases to trimming and J lost 7 bases; unmatched junction nucleotides: 7. Per the germline V gene, CDR1 is LNHDA and CDR2 is SQIVND (reference sequence). The CDR3 is 13 residues long.

The CDR3 is CASSRAGSSGANVLTF. The CDR3 region has the DNA TGCGCCAGCAGCCGGGCCGGGAGCTCTGGGGCCAACGTCCTGACTTTC. The chain uses TRBV4-1 and TRBJ2-6, with a tentative D call TRBD2 (6 bases). The germline V gene has CDR1 MGHRA and CDR2 YSYEKL. This CDR3 spans 16 amino acids. V was cut by 4 bases and J by 0 bases, with 10 bases left in between.

The chain uses TRBV7-8 and TRBJ2-2, with 9 bases fitting TRBD2. Per germline, CDR1 SGHVS and CDR2 FQNEAQ. V shed 3 bases and J 5 bases; nucleotides not matched to a gene: 4. The CDR3 totals 15 residues. Written as DNA, the CDR3 is TGTGCCAGCAGCTTGGGACTAGCTTCAACCGGGGAGCTGTTTTTT. Its translation: CASSLGLASTGELFF. Together with reference TRBV7-8 and TRBJ2-2, the CDR3 gives the full variable domain: GAGVSQSPRYKVAKRGQDVALRCDPISGHVSLFWYQQALGQGPEFLTYFQNEAQLDKSGLPSDRFFAERPEGSVSTLKIQRTQQEDSAVYLCASSLGLASTGELFFGEGSRLTVL.

This chain uses TRBV19 with TRBJ2-1; 7 nucleotides align to TRBD2. The germline V gene encodes CDR1 LNHDA and CDR2 SQIVND (reference sequence). The CDR3 covers 15 residues. Losses at the gene ends were 3 bases for V and 4 bases for J; bases not matched to a gene: 6. CDR3 DNA sequence: TGTGCCAGTAGTATGATGGGGGGGGGTTACAATGAGCAGTTCTTC. It codes for CASSMMGGGYNEQFF.

The rearrangement links TRBV7-9 to TRBJ2-1; 7 bases map to TRBD2. This CDR3 is built from 16 residues. V shed 4 bases and J 4 bases; nucleotides not matched to a gene: 10. From germline, CDR1 is SEHNR and CDR2 FQNEAQ (reference sequence). This CDR3 reads CASSSSRLAYYNEQFF. CDR3 sequence (DNA): TGTGCCAGCAGCTCCAGTAGACTAGCATATTACAATGAGCAGTTCTTC.

This chain's CDR3 is CASSQVGSAGVFGYTF. The CDR3 DNA is TGTGCCAGCAGCCAAGTTGGGTCGGCAGGGGTTTTTGGCTACACCTTC. The chain combines TRBV4-2 with TRBJ1-2; D is perhaps TRBD1 (6 bases). Trimming took 1 base from V and 7 from J, leaving 19 bases between them. The CDR3 is 16 residues long. Looked up from germline, CDR1 is LGHNA and CDR2 is YNFKEQ.

The chain carries TRBV7-6 and TRBJ2-1; D is uncertain. Trimming removed 4 bases at V and 13 bases at J, with 14 bases between. The CDR3 totals 12 residues. CDR1 is SGHVS and CDR2 is FNYEAQ in the germline V gene. CDR3 nucleotide sequence: TGTGCCAGCAGCTCAGAGGTGGTGTTACAGTTCTTC. Its protein is CASSSEVVLQFF.

For this clone: The junction and the germline gene differ at one end; a read error may be behind it. The rearrangement joins TRBV7-7 to TRBJ2-1, with 8 positions matching TRBD2. The CDR3 has 15 amino acids. The germline V gene encodes CDR1 SSHAT and CDR2 FNYEAQ (reference sequence). The CDR3: CASSLGAGGEDEQFF. The CDR3, as DNA: TGTGCTAGCAGCTTAGGTGCGGGAGGAGAGGATGAGCAGTTCTTC.

The genes are TRBV27 and TRBJ2-1; 8 bases map to TRBD1. The length of the CDR3 is 12 residues. Germline CDR1 and CDR2: MNHEY and SMNVEV (reference sequence). The V and J ends lost 5 bases and 9 bases, in that order; junction bases with no gene match: 3. The CDR3 DNA reads as TGTGCCAGCAGTGACAGGGGATTTGAGCAGTTCTTC. Translation gives CASSDRGFEQFF.

A note on this clone: The sample has other DNA sequences that encode this CDR3 too. The chain employs TRBV2 and TRBJ2-3, with a tentative D call TRBD1 (6 bases). This CDR3 is 14 amino acids long. CDR1 and CDR2 (germline): SNHLY, FYNNEI. V was shortened by 9 bases and J by 2 bases, with 15 bases between the two germline ends. Here the CDR3 DNA reads TGTGCCAGAACAGGGATGTTGGTCACAGATACGCAGTATTTT. This codes for CARTGMLVTDTQYF.

The rearrangement joins TRBV7-9 to TRBJ2-3; tentatively, D is TRBD2 (5 bases). The CDR3 spans 14 residues. Deletions cut 2 bases from V and 11 bases from J, with 17 bases between. Germline V gene lookup returns CDR1 SEHNR and CDR2 FQNEAQ (reference sequence). As DNA, the CDR3 is TGTGCCAGCAGCTTAAAGGACTCCCGCTCAGGGCAGTATTTT. This gives the protein CASSLKDSRSGQYF.

The V and J genes are TRBV18 and TRBJ2-5; unclear D gene. Looked up from germline, CDR1 is KGHSH and CDR2 is LQKENI. CDR3 length: 11 amino acids. V was shortened by 5 bases and J by 5 bases, with 6 bases between the two germline ends. CDR3 bases: TGTGCCAGCTCAGTCGCGGAGACCCAGTACTTC. Encoded protein: CASSVAETQYF.

The chain couples TRBV15 to TRBJ1-1, with no clear D. Trimming removed 8 bases from V and 0 bases from J, with 10 bases in between. This CDR3 has 13 residues. CDR1 and CDR2 (germline): LNHNV, YYDKDF (reference sequence). The CDR3: CATRDTLNTEAFF. As DNA, the CDR3 is TGTGCCACCCGAGATACCCTGAACACTGAAGCTTTCTTT.

The genes are TRBV19 and TRBJ2-1; D is possibly TRBD2 (7 bases). CDR1 LNHDA and CDR2 SQIVND come from the germline V gene (reference sequence). The CDR3 sequence is 15 residues long. The germline V and J ends were trimmed by 3 bases and 6 bases, with 15 bases remaining between them. DNA for the CDR3: TGTGCCAGTAGTATCACCGCGGGGGCCTTCAATGAGCAGTTCTTC. Residues: CASSITAGAFNEQFF.

Concerning this clone itself: Within the sample, other DNA sequences also encode this same CDR3. This chain links TRBV9 with TRBJ1-2, with a weak D call TRBD1 (5 bases). Germline V gives CDR1 SGDLS, CDR2 YYNGEE. V was cut by 0 bases and J by 2 bases, with 8 bases left in between. The CDR3 covers 14 residues. CDR3 loop: CASSVVSGNYGYTF. The CDR3 DNA reads as TGTGCCAGCAGCGTAGTTTCAGGGAACTATGGCTACACCTTC.

The chain links TRBV27 to TRBJ2-1; 10 bases line up with TRBD2. CDR1 MNHEY and CDR2 SMNVEV come from the germline V gene (reference sequence). With 2 bases clipped from V and 8 bases from J, the junction kept 6 bases outside the gene matches. This CDR3 contains 15 residues. The CDR3 coding sequence is TGTGCCAGCAGTTTAACTAGCGGGATCGGCGATGAGCAGTTCTTC. Translating gives CASSLTSGIGDEQFF.

This clone was picked up one time. This chain connects TRBV28 to TRBJ1-1; the match to TRBD1 covers 7 bases. The junction had 4 bases not matched to a gene; V was cut back by 5 bases and J by 1 base. Per the germline V gene, CDR1 is MDHEN and CDR2 is SYDVKM. The CDR3 contains 14 residues. CDR3 sequence reads: CASSTRQGNTEAFF. The CDR3 nucleotides are TGTGCCAGCAGTACCAGACAGGGGAACACTGAAGCTTTCTTT.

The gene calls are TRBV4-1 and TRBJ2-7; D possibly corresponds to TRBD2 (6 bases). This CDR3 comprises 12 residues. V dropped 0 bases and J dropped 6 bases, with 6 bases sitting between them. Germline V gene data show CDR1 as MGHRA and CDR2 as YSYEKL. The DNA of the CDR3 is TGCGCCAGCAGCCAAGACGGGAGCGAGCAGTACTTC. Translated: CASSQDGSEQYF.

This clone was counted once. The chain recombines TRBV19 with TRBJ2-3; the D is unclear. The CDR3 covers 13 residues. The V and J ends lost 3 bases and 2 bases respectively, with 6 bases between them. Per the germline V gene, CDR1 is LNHDA and CDR2 is SQIVND (reference sequence). The CDR3 region has the DNA TGTGCCAGTAGTATCGTCCCCACAGATACGCAGTATTTT. Amino acid sequence: CASSIVPTDTQYF.

This sequence joins TRBV27 and TRBJ2-7; TRBD2 agrees at 13 bases. The germline V gene has CDR1 MNHEY and CDR2 SMNVEV (reference sequence). J was trimmed by 2 bases and V by 6 bases; bases with no gene match: 4. CDR3 length: 15 residues. As DNA, the CDR3 is TGTGCCAGCAGGGGACTAGCGGGAAGAACCTACGAGCAGTACTTC. It codes for CASRGLAGRTYEQYF.

The V call is TRBV30, the J call TRBJ1-4; D remains unclear. Looked up from germline, CDR1 is GTSNPN and CDR2 is SVGIG (reference sequence). This CDR3 has 12 residues. Trimming pared 3 bases from V and 8 bases from J, leaving 10 bases between. This chain's CDR3 is CAWSDNEEKLFF. In DNA, the CDR3 is TGTGCCTGGAGCGACAATGAAGAAAAACTGTTTTTT.

The chain employs TRBV7-9 and TRBJ2-1; the D is unclear. This CDR3 has 16 amino acids. With 2 bases removed from V and 5 bases from J, the gap between germline ends came to 16 bases. Germline V gives CDR1 SEHNR, CDR2 FQNEAQ (reference sequence). The CDR3 nucleotides are TGTGCCAGCAGCTTAAATGCACTACCGACCAACAATGAGCAGTTCTTC. Protein: CASSLNALPTNNEQFF.

The rearrangement joins TRBV9 to TRBJ2-5, with D maybe TRBD2 (5 bases). Trimming took 0 bases from V and 3 from J, leaving 9 bases between them. In germline, CDR1 is SGDLS, CDR2 YYNGEE. The length of the CDR3 is 14 residues. The CDR3, as DNA: TGTGCCAGCAGCGTAGGATGGCGGGAAGAGACCCAGTACTTC. It is translated as CASSVGWREETQYF.

The rearrangement links TRBV27 to TRBJ2-1; D is unclear. The CDR3 covers 14 residues. Looked up from germline, CDR1 is MNHEY and CDR2 is SMNVEV (reference sequence). Trimming shortened V by 2 bases and J by 8 bases, and 13 bases separated the two germline ends. CDR3 coding DNA: TGTGCCAGCAGTTTAGGGCCCCGGCTGGATGAGCAGTTCTTC. Translated, it gives CASSLGPRLDEQFF.

The chain employs TRBV6-1 and TRBJ2-7, with a tentative D call TRBD2 (7 bases). The CDR3 sequence is 16 residues long. CDR1 MNHNS and CDR2 SASEGT come from the germline V gene. Trimming shortened V by 2 bases and J by 4 bases, and 18 bases separated the two germline ends. The CDR3 is CASSESPGGGGYEQYF. Here the CDR3 DNA reads TGTGCCAGCAGTGAATCCCCTGGGGGGGGCGGGTACGAGCAGTACTTC.

The chain links TRBV5-4 to TRBJ2-3; 9 bases match TRBD1. The CDR3 is 15 amino acids. V was clipped by 3 bases and J by 1 base; unmatched bases: 3. Germline V gene lookup returns CDR1 SGHNT and CDR2 YYREEE (reference sequence). For the CDR3, the DNA is TGTGCCAGCAGCTCCCGGACAGGGGGCACAGATACGCAGTATTTT. Translated: CASSSRTGGTDTQYF.

The gene calls are TRBV5-1 and TRBJ2-1; possible D gene TRBD2, 6 bases. The CDR3 has 13 residues. CDR1 SGHRS and CDR2 YFSETQ come from the germline V gene. With 8 bases removed from V and 2 bases from J, the gap between germline ends came to 11 bases. CDR3 nucleotides: TGCGCCAGTCGGGACTTCCCCTACAATGAGCAGTTCTTC. It specifies CASRDFPYNEQFF.

This clone showed up just once. The chain employs TRBV7-8 and TRBJ2-7; D might be TRBD1 (6 bases). Deletions cut 4 bases from V and 1 base from J, with 8 bases between. The CDR3 has 13 residues. CDR1 and CDR2 (germline): SGHVS, FQNEAQ. The CDR3, as DNA: TGTGCCAGCAGCTCACAGGGATCCTACGAGCAGTACTTC. This translates into CASSSQGSYEQYF.

V and J are TRBV30 and TRBJ1-2; TRBD1 might be the D (5 bases). CDR3 length equals 13 residues. V was cut by 2 bases and J by 3 bases, with 10 bases left in between. Germline V lookup: CDR1 GTSNPN, CDR2 SVGIG (reference sequence). The CDR3 spells CAWSLGDYYGYTF. CDR3 nucleotides: TGTGCCTGGAGTTTAGGGGACTACTATGGCTACACCTTC.